Listed below are T cell receptor beta chains from one sample, sequenced in a study of regulatory T cells in long-lasting Graves disease. MiXCR, run by TCRdb on the multiplex PCR reads, gives a single entry per CDR3 protein. Of about 300,000 distinct CDR3 sequences listed, 20% to 25% are singletons. Sequences were derived from peripheral blood mononuclear cells (PBMCs), sampled when the disease was refractory, from a patient treated with antithyroid drugs. The origin of the receptors is a female donor with Graves disease. Both conserved end residues are part of each CDR3. A D gene is named only where the DNA matches it firmly. Clone size is not always given. Where it is, it says once, few, many or a class for expanded clones.

CASSQGQKNTEAFF,TGTGCCAGCAGCCAAGGACAGAAGAACACTGAAGCTTTCTTT,TRBJ1-1,TRBV12-3/TRBV12-4,many,-
CASSPGQGAYLGNTIYF,TGTGCCAGCAGCCCCGGACAGGGGGCTTATTTGGGAAACACCATATATTTT,TRBJ1-3,TRBV7-2,few,TRBD1
CASSLGGVLNTEAFF,TGTGCCAGCAGTTTAGGGGGCGTGTTGAACACTGAAGCTTTCTTT,TRBJ1-1,TRBV27,many,-
CASTDMNTEAFF,TGTGCCAGCACAGACATGAACACTGAAGCTTTCTTT,TRBJ1-1,TRBV6-1,few,-
CASSLAYGSNTEAFF,TGTGCCAGCAGCTTGGCCTACGGGTCGAACACTGAAGCTTTCTTT,TRBJ1-1,TRBV5-4,-,-
CASGGGVNTEAFF,TGTGCCAGTGGGGGAGGGGTAAACACTGAAGCTTTCTTT,TRBJ1-1,TRBV19,few,-
CASSGLRDRKNYGYTF,TGTGCCAGCAGTGGCCTCCGGGACAGGAAAAACTATGGCTACACCTTC,TRBJ1-2,TRBV9,-,TRBD1
CSAPETLGLSNQETQYF,TGCAGTGCCCCCGAGACTTTGGGTCTCTCTAACCAAGAGACCCAGTACTTC,TRBJ2-5,TRBV20-1,many,-
CASSPRGFGKNIQYF,TGTGCCAGCAGCCCACGGGGGTTCGGCAAAAACATTCAGTACTTC,TRBJ2-4,TRBV11-1,few,-
CASRQGANEKLFF,TGTGCCAGCAGACAGGGGGCGAATGAAAAACTGTTTTTT,TRBJ1-4,TRBV12-3/TRBV12-4,once,TRBD1
CASSRETTGELFF,TGTGCCAGCTCACGTGAAACGACCGGGGAGCTGTTTTTT,TRBJ2-2,TRBV18,few,-
CASSGMSGELFF,TGTGCCAGCAGCGGGATGTCCGGGGAGCTGTTTTTT,TRBJ2-2,TRBV9,few,-
CASSLGQGTNTEAFF,TGTGCCAGCAGTTTGGGGCAGGGAACCAACACTGAAGCTTTCTTT,TRBJ1-1,TRBV6-5,few,-
CASSLLWGAQETQYF,TGCGCCAGCAGCTTACTTTGGGGAGCACAAGAGACCCAGTACTTC,TRBJ2-5,TRBV5-1,few,-
CASSVGGYTEAFF,TGTGCCAGCAGCGTGGGCGGCTACACTGAAGCTTTCTTT,TRBJ1-1,TRBV9,-,-
CASSLEYGGYYEQYF,TGTGCCAGCAGCTTAGAGTACGGGGGGTACTACGAGCAGTACTTC,TRBJ2-7,TRBV7-2,few,TRBD2
CASSFTSASTGELFF,TGTGCCAGCAGCTTTACCTCGGCGAGCACCGGGGAGCTGTTTTTT,TRBJ2-2,TRBV13,many,-
CASSLDRGSETQYF,TGTGCCAGCAGCTTAGATCGGGGGTCAGAGACCCAGTACTTC,TRBJ2-5,TRBV7-2,-,-
CASSHQDRGPSFDGYTF,TGTGCCAGCAGCCACCAGGACAGGGGGCCCTCGTTTGATGGCTACACCTTC,TRBJ1-2,TRBV7-9,-,TRBD1
CASSDNRAWDSYEQYF,TGTGCCAGCAGTGATAACAGGGCATGGGACTCCTACGAGCAGTACTTC,TRBJ2-7,TRBV6-1,-,-
CASSGDGRETQYF,TGTGCCAGCAGCGGCGACGGACGGGAGACCCAGTACTTC,TRBJ2-5,TRBV3-1,many,-
CASSPDMDEAGELFF,TGTGCCAGCAGCCCTGATATGGACGAGGCCGGGGAGCTGTTTTTT,TRBJ2-2,TRBV5-6,-,-
CASSVLGSGSYNEQFF,TGTGCCAGCAGCGTCCTCGGGAGCGGGAGTTACAATGAGCAGTTCTTC,TRBJ2-1,TRBV11-2,few,TRBD2
CASSFYLGEQYF,TGTGCCAGCAGCTTTTATCTGGGCGAGCAGTACTTC,TRBJ2-7,TRBV7-2,many,-
CASSRREGATEAFF,TGTGCCAGCAGTCGCAGGGAGGGGGCCACTGAAGCTTTCTTT,TRBJ1-1,TRBV5-5,few,TRBD1
CASSLGDRNNSPLHF,TGTGCCAGCAGTTTAGGGGACAGGAATAATTCACCCCTCCACTTT,TRBJ1-6,TRBV12-3/TRBV12-4,few,TRBD1
CASSPSSRESSGTWETQYF,TGTGCCAGCAGTCCATCCTCCCGGGAGTCTAGCGGGACCTGGGAGACCCAGTACTTC,TRBJ2-5,TRBV27,many,TRBD2
CATSDAPGLAGVTVGNEQFF,TGTGCCACCAGTGATGCTCCGGGACTAGCGGGAGTTACAGTCGGGAATGAGCAGTTCTTC,TRBJ2-1,TRBV24-1,many,TRBD2
CASSLVLGGNQPQHF,TGTGCCAGCAGCTTAGTCCTCGGGGGCAATCAGCCCCAGCATTTT,TRBJ1-5,TRBV7-2,-,-